These T cell receptor beta chains were read from a single sample in a study of CD8 T cells in Susac syndrome. TCRdb reprocessed the immunoSEQ multiplex PCR reads via MiXCR and lists one record per CDR3 protein. The repertoire includes over 150,000 distinct CDR3 sequences, about 94% of them detected once, and roughly 0.098% sits in the top ten. The specimen sequenced was CD4+ T cells from PBMCs. Receptors originate from a human donor with multiple sclerosis. CDR3s include the opening cysteine and the closing phenylalanine or tryptophan. A D gene is named only where the DNA matches it firmly. For some rows the clone size is stated as once, few or many, or as a class when expanded; others skip it.

clone size	D gene	V gene	J gene	CDR3 DNA	CDR3 protein
NA	NA	TRBV6-6	TRBJ2-7	TGTGCCAGCAGTTACAGCGAGCGACTTGGGCAGTACTTC	CASSYSERLGQYF
NA	TRBD1	TRBV29-1	TRBJ2-5	TGCAGCGTAGTACACCGGGACAGGGTAAGAGAGACCCAGTACTTC	CSVVHRDRVRETQYF
NA	NA	TRBV28	TRBJ2-7	TGTGCCAGCAGCCCCGCCGGACAGTTCTACGAGCAGTACTTC	CASSPAGQFYEQYF
NA	NA	TRBV6-1	TRBJ2-5	TGTGCCAGCAGTGAGGGGGGGCCGCAGACCCAGTACTTC	CASSEGGPQTQYF
once	NA	TRBV20-1	TRBJ1-5	TGCAGTGCTAGAGCGGATGGCAATCAGCCCCAGCATTTT	CSARADGNQPQHF
NA	TRBD2	TRBV11-3	TRBJ2-3	TGTGCCAGCAGCCCTACTAGCGGGGGGGCCCAAGATACGCAGTATTTT	CASSPTSGGAQDTQYF
NA	NA	TRBV9	TRBJ2-5	TGTGCCAGCAGCGTAGGGTCCCTAGAGACCCAGTACTTC	CASSVGSLETQYF
NA	NA	TRBV6-2/TRBV6-3	TRBJ2-7	TGTGCCAGCAGTTCCGTAGGGCGCGGGGACTCCTACGAGCAGTACTTC	CASSSVGRGDSYEQYF
once	TRBD1	TRBV5-1	TRBJ1-1	TGCGCCAGCAGCCACAGGGGGCTAGAGACTGAAGCTTTCTTT	CASSHRGLETEAFF
NA	NA	TRBV6-2/TRBV6-3	TRBJ2-7	TGTGCCAGCAGTTACGAGTATGTGGGGTACGAGCAGTACTTC	CASSYEYVGYEQYF
NA	NA	TRBV25-1	TRBJ1-6	TGTGCCAGCAGTGAACCCAATAATTCACCCCTCCACTTT	CASSEPNNSPLHF
NA	NA	TRBV4-1	TRBJ1-1	TGCGCCAGCGCCCAATCGGGGACGACGCGGAACACTGAAGCTTTCTTT	CASAQSGTTRNTEAFF
NA	TRBD1	TRBV6-1	TRBJ2-2	TGTGCCAGCAGTCCCACCTTGGACAGGGTTTCTTCCGGGGAGCTGTTTTTT	CASSPTLDRVSSGELFF
NA	NA	TRBV18	TRBJ1-1	TGTGCCAGCTCACCATCGGCAGACACTGAAGCTTTCTTT	CASSPSADTEAFF
NA	NA	TRBV5-1	TRBJ2-5	TGCGCCAGCAGCTTACAGGGATCACAGGAGACCCAGTACTTC	CASSLQGSQETQYF
NA	NA	TRBV5-1	TRBJ2-5	TGCGCCAGCAGCCAGACAGGTGGGACGTACCAAGAGACCCAGTACTTC	CASSQTGGTYQETQYF
NA	NA	TRBV27	TRBJ1-2	TGTGCCAGCAGTTTATCGTACAGGGTTGATGGCTACACCTTC	CASSLSYRVDGYTF